This passage covers 28 T cell receptor beta chains from one sample sequenced in a study of shared clonotypes between healthy human individuals. Naive CD8 cells lacked CD45RO and underwent positive selection for CCR7, leaving out terminally differentiated effector memory CD45RA+ cells. TCRdb keeps only in-frame clones here, not all; method: immunoSEQ multiplex PCR. Among around 2,000,000 clones, about 94% were seen once, and the ten largest hold roughly 1.2%. Sequenced: naive CD8+ T cells sorted from blood. The receptor set was obtained from a man aged 18 to 29 in good health.

This clone was found once. The chain combines TRBV11-2 with TRBJ2-3; TRBD2 matches 12 bases. The CDR3 is 16 residues long. V lost 4 bases, J lost 4 bases, and 6 bases stayed unmatched. CDR1 and CDR2 (germline): SGHAT, FQNNGV. CDR3 protein: CASSSPTSGSPDTQYF. Here the CDR3 DNA reads TGTGCCAGCAGCTCCCCGACTAGCGGGAGCCCAGATACGCAGTATTTT.

The rearrangement links TRBV5-4 to TRBJ1-2; TRBD1 aligns across 9 bases. J lost 8 bases, V lost 3 bases, and 5 bases had no gene match. The length of the CDR3 is 13 residues. CDR1 SGHNT and CDR2 YYREEE come from the germline V gene (reference sequence). CDR3: CASSYRDRVGYTF. The CDR3 DNA follows: TGTGCCAGCAGCTACCGGGACAGGGTCGGCTACACCTTC.

The V and J genes are TRBV9 and TRBJ2-5; D uncertain. V lost 4 bases and J lost 2, with 12 bases in between. The CDR3 is 14 residues long. Germline CDR1 is SGDLS and CDR2 is YYNGEE. The CDR3 here is CASSQPDGQETQYF. The CDR3 DNA reads TGTGCCAGCAGCCAACCGGACGGTCAAGAGACCCAGTACTTC.

V is TRBV7-2 and J is TRBJ2-7; D is ambiguous. Between the trimmed V and J ends, which lost 6 bases and 3 bases, there was a span of 12 bases. From germline, CDR1 is SGHTA and CDR2 FQGNSA. This CDR3 spans 13 amino acids. CDR3: CASSSMGNYEQYF. The CDR3 region has the DNA TGTGCCAGCAGTAGCATGGGGAACTACGAGCAGTACTTC.

This clone was picked up one time. This chain links TRBV14 with TRBJ1-2, with 8 bases aligning to TRBD1. V shed 4 bases and J 3 bases; nucleotides not matched to a gene: 10. The germline V gene has CDR1 SGHDN and CDR2 FVKESK. The length of the CDR3 is 16 residues. The DNA for the CDR3 is TGTGCCAGCAGCCGAGATGTACCGGACAGGGACTATGGCTACACCTTC. Its translation is CASSRDVPDRDYGYTF.

This clone has just one count. The gene calls are TRBV5-4 and TRBJ1-1; D is possibly TRBD1 (5 bases). V lost 4 bases and J 4 bases, leaving 11 bases between the germline ends. Germline-derived CDR1 and CDR2 are SGHNT and YYREEE (reference sequence). The CDR3 is 13 amino acids. The CDR3 bases are TGTGCCAGCAGCCCCCGACAGACCACTGAAGCTTTCTTT. This sequence encodes CASSPRQTTEAFF. The full variable domain, completed using reference TRBV5-4 and TRBJ1-1, is ETGVTQSPTHLIKTRGQQVTLRCSSQSGHNTVSWYQQALGQGPQFIFQYYREEENGRGNFPPRFSGLQFPNYSSELNVNALELDDSALYLCASSPRQTTEAFFGQGTRLTVV.

This chain links TRBV5-1 with TRBJ2-7; 10 bases match TRBD2. Per the germline V gene, CDR1 is SGHRS and CDR2 is YFSETQ. With 6 bases clipped from V and 4 bases from J, the junction kept 10 bases outside the gene matches. This CDR3 region has 15 residues. In DNA form, the CDR3 reads TGCGCCAGCAACCCAACTAGCGGGAAAGGTTACGAGCAGTACTTC. Translating gives CASNPTSGKGYEQYF.

The rearrangement joins TRBV25-1 to TRBJ2-7, with TRBD1 matching 9 bases. This CDR3 is 14 amino acids long. Looked up from germline, CDR1 is MGHDK and CDR2 is SYGVNS. V gave up 3 bases and J gave up 2 bases; unmatched junction bases: 2. The CDR3 DNA follows: TGTGCCAGCAGTGATGGGACAGGGACCTACGAGCAGTACTTC. Protein product: CASSDGTGTYEQYF.

This chain uses TRBV6-1 with TRBJ1-1, with 8 bases fitting TRBD1. The CDR3 sequence is 15 residues long. The V segment lost 6 bases and the J segment 5 bases; nucleotides outside the gene matches: 11. The germline gives CDR1 MNHNS, CDR2 SASEGT. The CDR3 region is CASSPPRQGATEAFF. CDR3 DNA sequence: TGTGCCAGCAGCCCCCCCCGGCAGGGGGCGACTGAAGCTTTCTTT.

The table lists this clone with a count of one. Different DNA sequences within this sample yield the same CDR3. As DNA, the CDR3 is TGTGCCAGCAGCCTCGGACAGGGGCAAGAGACCCAGTACTTC. Translated: CASSLGQGQETQYF. The genes are TRBV5-4 and TRBJ2-5, with 9 bases lining up with TRBD1. The CDR3 is 14 residues long. The germline V gene has CDR1 SGHNT and CDR2 YYREEE (reference sequence). V was pared by 4 bases and J by 2 bases, with 3 bases of the junction left unmatched.

The chain is built from TRBV5-1 and TRBJ1-1, with TRBD1 matching 7 bases. V lost 0 bases and J lost 2; bases outside the gene matches: 4. CDR1 is SGHRS and CDR2 is YFSETQ in the germline V gene. This CDR3 contains 15 residues. The CDR3 DNA is TGCGCCAGCAGCTTGGTCGGGACAGAAAACACTGAAGCTTTCTTT. Its translation: CASSLVGTENTEAFF.

V is TRBV4-1 and J is TRBJ2-7, with 11 positions matching TRBD2. With V trimmed by 3 bases and J by 4 bases, 5 bases remained unmatched. CDR1 and CDR2 (germline): MGHRA, YSYEKL. CDR3 length equals 15 residues. CDR3 in DNA: TGCGCCAGCAGCCAGACCGGGACTAGCGGTTACGAGCAGTACTTC. This gives the protein CASSQTGTSGYEQYF.

The chain recombines TRBV16 with TRBJ2-7; no firm D call. CDR1 and CDR2 from the germline V gene are KGHSY and FQNENV. This CDR3 has 12 amino acids. V was clipped by 2 bases and J by 5 bases, with 7 bases between them. The DNA for the CDR3 is TGTGCCAGCAGCCAAATAAGGGACGAGCAGTACTTC. It encodes CASSQIRDEQYF.

The chain is built from TRBV6-6 and TRBJ2-7; D tentatively reads TRBD1 or TRBD2 (5 bases each). Germline V gene data show CDR1 as MNHNY and CDR2 as SVGAGI (reference sequence). Between the trimmed V and J ends, which lost 0 bases and 4 bases, there was a span of 16 bases. This CDR3 spans 16 amino acids. CDR3 coding DNA: TGTGCCAGCAGTTACTCGAGGGGTGAGGCAGAGTACGAGCAGTACTTC. Protein product: CASSYSRGEAEYEQYF.

The V call is TRBV19, the J call TRBJ2-2; 14 bases are shared with TRBD2. The V segment lost 3 bases and the J segment 1 base; nucleotides outside the gene matches: 7. The CDR3 spans 19 residues. The germline V gene has CDR1 LNHDA and CDR2 SQIVND (reference sequence). CDR3 residues: CASSMGGLAGGLNTGELFF. The CDR3 DNA is TGTGCCAGTAGTATGGGCGGACTAGCGGGAGGCCTGAACACCGGGGAGCTGTTTTTT.

This clone was observed a handful of times. The same CDR3 is also encoded by other DNA sequences in this sample. The rearrangement uses TRBV5-8 and TRBJ1-2; D gene ambiguous. CDR1 is SGHTS, CDR2 YDEGEE, per germline. The CDR3 extends over 8 amino acids. The V and J ends lost 6 bases and 8 bases respectively, with 2 bases between them. The CDR3 reads CASTGYTF. CDR3 bases: TGTGCCAGCACCGGCTACACCTTC.

The chain links TRBV19 to TRBJ2-1; the D is unclear. The CDR3 is made up of 12 amino acids. Trimming cost V 4 bases and J 5 bases, with 6 bases left between them. CDR1 and CDR2 (germline): LNHDA, SQIVND (reference sequence). CDR3: CASSSPNNEQFF. The CDR3 DNA follows: TGTGCCAGTAGTAGCCCTAACAATGAGCAGTTCTTC.

V usage is TRBV30 and J usage is TRBJ1-1; the D gene is possibly TRBD1 (6 bases). The V end lost 2 bases, the J end lost 1 base, and 11 bases lay between the germline ends. Germline V CDR1 and CDR2: GTSNPN, SVGIG (reference sequence). This CDR3 has 14 residues. CDR3 bases: TGTGCCTGGAGTTACGGGACAACGAACACTGAAGCTTTCTTT. Protein: CAWSYGTTNTEAFF.

This clone has only one observation. The chain has TRBV27 and TRBJ1-2; D is uncertain. Germline CDR1 MNHEY, CDR2 SMNVEV (reference sequence). This CDR3 is 14 amino acids long. The V and J ends lost 8 bases and 2 bases respectively, with 15 bases between them. As DNA, the CDR3 is TGTGCCAGCCGACCCCGGCAAGTGAACTATGGCTACACCTTC. It specifies CASRPRQVNYGYTF.

V usage is TRBV7-9 and J usage is TRBJ2-7; possibly TRBD1 or TRBD2 for D (5 bases each). The ends were cut back, 5 bases at V and 5 bases at J, with 19 bases in the middle. CDR3 length: 15 residues. The germline gives CDR1 SEHNR, CDR2 FQNEAQ (reference sequence). The CDR3: CASSPRDAQSNEQYF. The CDR3 DNA is TGTGCCAGCAGCCCCCGGGACGCTCAGTCGAACGAGCAGTACTTC.

V usage is TRBV27 and J usage is TRBJ2-1, with D uncertain. Trimming pared 4 bases from V and 1 base from J, leaving 17 bases between. Germline values: CDR1 MNHEY, CDR2 SMNVEV (reference sequence). CDR3 length equals 17 residues. CDR3 sequence reads: CASSSNVMGFSYNEQFF. The CDR3, as DNA: TGTGCCAGCAGTTCCAACGTGATGGGGTTTTCCTACAATGAGCAGTTCTTC.

A few counts support this clone. This sequence joins TRBV25-1 and TRBJ1-2; D might be TRBD1 (5 bases). Germline CDR1 reads MGHDK; CDR2 reads SYGVNS. The V and J ends lost 0 bases and 8 bases respectively, with 16 bases between them. This CDR3 spans 15 amino acids. The CDR3 DNA is TGTGCCAGCAGTGAATATCGGGACCTGAGGGAAGGCTACACCTTC. The encoded protein is CASSEYRDLREGYTF.

This clone was seen once. The rearrangement links TRBV27 to TRBJ1-4, with D perhaps TRBD1 (5 bases). Trimming stripped 2 bases from V and 4 bases from J, with 14 bases between. This CDR3 spans 16 amino acids. Germline CDR1 reads MNHEY; CDR2 reads SMNVEV (reference sequence). The CDR3 DNA follows: TGTGCCAGCAGTTTAGGGACCGCCGTTCATAATGAAAAACTGTTTTTT. It encodes CASSLGTAVHNEKLFF.

J is TRBJ1-4 and V is TRBV6-5; possibly TRBD1 for D (6 bases). CDR3 length equals 15 residues. Trimming cost V 0 bases and J 7 bases, with 12 bases left between them. Per germline, CDR1 MNHEY and CDR2 SVGAGI. The CDR3: CASSYSVGAREKLFF. CDR3 DNA: TGTGCCAGCAGTTACTCGGTGGGGGCGCGTGAAAAACTGTTTTTT.

The V call is TRBV10-3, the J call TRBJ2-7; 10 bases are shared with TRBD2. The CDR3 totals 14 residues. Germline lookup yields CDR1 ENHRY and CDR2 SYGVKD. The V gene end was trimmed by 6 bases and the J gene end by 4 bases; junction bases not matched to a gene: 6. CDR3 nucleotides: TGTGCCATCAGGGATCCTAGCGGGAGTTACGAGCAGTACTTC. Translating gives CAIRDPSGSYEQYF.

This sequence joins TRBV7-9 and TRBJ2-5, with 7 bases aligning to TRBD1. V dropped 5 bases and J dropped 5; count of bases not matched to a gene: 8. The CDR3 has 14 residues. CDR1 is SEHNR, CDR2 FQNEAQ, per germline (reference sequence). The DNA for the CDR3 is TGTGCCAGCAGCCCATACAGGGGTTCGGAGACCCAGTACTTC. Its protein product is CASSPYRGSETQYF. Using reference TRBV7-9 and TRBJ2-5 for the parts outside the CDR3, the full variable domain is DTGVSQNPRHKITKRGQNVTFRCDPISEHNRLYWYRQTLGQGPEFLTYFQNEAQLEKSRLLSDRFSAERPKGSFSTLEIQRTEQGDSAMYLCASSPYRGSETQYFGPGTRLLVL.

The V gene is TRBV7-9, the J gene TRBJ2-1; TRBD2 matches at 12 bases. Germline CDR1 is SEHNR and CDR2 is FQNEAQ (reference sequence). V was clipped by 0 bases and J by 9 bases; unmatched bases: 15. The CDR3 has 19 residues. CDR3 DNA: TGTGCCAGCAGCTTAGCGACTTTGTTGACTAGCGGGGGCCAAGCTGAGCAGTTCTTC. Protein product: CASSLATLLTSGGQAEQFF.

Of note for this clone: Other DNA sequences of this sample code for an identical CDR3. This chain links TRBV6-5 with TRBJ1-2, with 7 bases fitting TRBD1. The ends lost 4 bases at V and 3 bases at J; junction bases unmatched: 2. The germline gives CDR1 MNHEY, CDR2 SVGAGI. The CDR3 has 13 residues. The CDR3 spells CASSFTGDYGYTF. The CDR3 DNA follows: TGTGCCAGCAGTTTTACAGGGGACTATGGCTACACCTTC.